This T cell receptor (beta chain) was identified in a study of blood T cell repertoires in COVID-19. Study context: The samples span acute and convalescent COVID-19 from the United States, Italy and Spain. The analysed material was cDNA or gDNA that came from T cells, B-cell-depleted T cells, or PBMCs.

The CDR3 is 15 amino acids. Germline trimming cut 5 bases from V and 8 bases from J; bases unmatched to any gene: 11. The germline CDR1 and CDR2 sequences are SGHRS and YFSETQ. As handled by the study authors: Scientists estimated how many nucleated cells there were by amplifying reference gene primers. The method was immunoSEQ multiplex PCR; TCRdb's version includes in-frame clones alone and lacks a portion of them. The V and J calls and clone size come from that table; D and trimming were worked out from the DNA. The repertoire includes about 100,000 clones, more than 80% of them detected once, and just under 4.5% sits in the top ten.

The chain couples TRBV5-1 to TRBJ1-2, with TRBD1 matching over 11 bases. The receptor was derived from a human donor in a cohort sampled during active COVID-19. Sequenced material: peripheral blood. CDR3 amino acids: CASSLMGQGVLGYTF. The CDR3 nucleotides read TGCGCCAGCAGTCTAATGGGACAGGGGGTCTTAGGCTACACCTTC.